The clone carrying this TCR beta chain was detected many times. Antigen specificity is unknown. Regions amplified from RNA transcripts were the TCR beta CDR3 regions. TCR CDR3 regions were first amplified by RT-PCR with HTBI primers. TCRdb independently ran MiXCR on the multiplex PCR reads; one entry per CDR3 protein. The sample holds around 350,000 distinct CDR3 sequences, about a fifth seen once. These data belong to a study of T cells in Graves' hyperthyroidism and ophthalmopathy. Whole-study findings and limits: Among clonotypes expanded in thyroid above 0.001, most were also found in blood.

CDR1 is LGHDT and CDR2 is YNNKEL in the germline V gene (reference sequence). The CDR3 consists of 15 residues. V gave up 4 bases and J gave up 5 bases; unmatched junction bases: 5. Graves' hyperthyroidism was deemed stable absent ophthalmopathy progression within 18 months. This sequence originates from a woman aged 18-35 years with Graves' hyperthyroidism. Sequences were obtained from blood. The genes are TRBV3-1 and TRBJ1-5; TRBD1 aligns across 10 bases. The CDR3 region has the DNA TGTGCCAGCAGCCGGGACAGGGGAACGGATCAGCCCCAGCATTTT. Translating gives CASSRDRGTDQPQHF.